The 8 T cell receptor beta chains below all came from one sample that was sequenced in a study of regulatory T cells in long-lasting Graves disease. The time point denotes: newly diagnosed GD, antithyroid drugs for less than 3 months. RNA from PBMCs was the source of the TCR library. Arm-PCR of CDR3 regions and iRepertoire HTBI primers were the basis on which TCR beta libraries were built. TCRdb independently ran MiXCR on the multiplex PCR reads; one entry per CDR3 protein. The profile shows about 450,000 distinct CDR3 sequences, 13% to 15% of them singletons. A further study also used this sample, focusing on T cells in Graves' hyperthyroidism and ophthalmopathy.

Specimen: peripheral blood mononuclear cells (PBMCs), collected at new diagnosis, from a patient treated with antithyroid drugs. The receptor set was obtained from a woman in her fifties or sixties with Graves disease.

This clonotype was counted many times. The chain couples TRBV9 to TRBJ2-7, with D perhaps matching TRBD2 (5 bases). The CDR3 runs 16 residues. Trimming pared 0 bases from V and 4 bases from J, leaving 17 bases between. Germline V CDR1 and CDR2: SGDLS, YYNGEE. The CDR3 loop is CASSVGGNGSPYEQYF. The CDR3 region has the DNA TGTGCCAGCAGCGTAGGAGGGAACGGGTCCCCTTACGAGCAGTACTTC. The variable domain in full, completed from reference TRBV9 and TRBJ2-7, reads DSGVTQTPKHLITATGQRVTLRCSPRSGDLSVYWYQQSLDQGLQFLIQYYNGEERAKGNILERFSAQQFPDLHSELNLSSLELGDSALYFCASSVGGNGSPYEQYFGPGTRLTVT.

This clonotype was counted between two and nine times. The chain combines TRBV20-1 with TRBJ2-1, with D tentatively TRBD1 (5 bases). Trimming removed 7 bases at V and 12 bases at J, with 22 bases between. The germline V gene encodes CDR1 DFQATT and CDR2 SNEGSKA (reference sequence). CDR3 length: 13 residues. CDR3 sequence (DNA): TGCAGTGTCACGGGCCAGTCGGCCACAGGGCAGTTCTTC. It codes for CSVTGQSATGQFF.

This clonotype was observed a handful of times. This sequence joins TRBV18 and TRBJ1-4; D possibly corresponds to TRBD1 (6 bases). The V and J ends lost 1 base and 8 bases respectively, with 11 bases between them. CDR1 is KGHSH and CDR2 is LQKENI in the germline V gene. This CDR3 comprises 14 residues. The CDR3 DNA sequence: TGTGCCAGCTCACCACAAGGACAGCGCGAAAAACTGTTTTTT. It yields the protein CASSPQGQREKLFF.

This clonotype has a count of ten or more. The chain joins TRBV11-2 to TRBJ1-1; D gene ambiguous. CDR3 length: 15 residues. Germline V gives CDR1 SGHAT, CDR2 FQNNGV. V was shortened by 5 bases and J by 4 bases, with 17 bases between the two germline ends. The CDR3 sequence is CASSTDHAGGTEAFF. The CDR3 DNA is TGTGCCAGCAGCACGGACCATGCAGGTGGCACTGAAGCTTTCTTT.

V is TRBV27 and J is TRBJ1-1, with D hard to call. Trimming removed 8 bases from V and 11 bases from J, with 18 bases in between. CDR1 is MNHEY and CDR2 is SMNVEV in the germline V gene (reference sequence). The CDR3 extends over 12 amino acids. The CDR3, as DNA: TGTGCCAGCGGAGGGTTCGGAGTTGAGGCTTTCTTT. It translates to CASGGFGVEAFF.

This clonotype was detected ten times or more. The chain carries TRBV2 and TRBJ2-2; D remains unclear. The CDR3 contains 16 residues. Looked up from germline, CDR1 is SNHLY and CDR2 is FYNNEI. V was clipped by 7 bases and J by 0 bases, with 15 bases between them. CDR3 residues: CASIMEQASNTGELFF. CDR3 DNA: TGTGCCAGCATAATGGAGCAGGCCTCGAACACCGGGGAGCTGTTTTTT.

This clonotype appeared many times. The rearrangement uses TRBV28 and TRBJ2-1; TRBD2 aligns across 15 bases. Per germline, CDR1 MDHEN and CDR2 SYDVKM. This CDR3 spans 19 amino acids. Unmatched junction bases numbered 15, after V lost 4 bases and J lost 8 bases. For the CDR3, the DNA is TGTGCCAGCAGTTCGACCCTAGGACTAGCGGGAGGGTACGGCTATGAGCAGTTCTTC. Translating gives CASSSTLGLAGGYGYEQFF.

With regard to this clonotype: Since a much larger clone is just one base distant, this may be a read error. CDR3 DNA sequence: TGTGCCAGCAGCGCGAAAAGCTACTCTGGAAACACCATATATTTT. Encoded protein: CASSAKSYSGNTIYF. This chain links TRBV9 with TRBJ1-3; D is undetermined. The CDR3 runs to 15 residues. CDR1 and CDR2 (germline): SGDLS, YYNGEE. Trimming cost V 3 bases and J 0 bases, with 10 bases left between them.